The 24 T cell receptor beta chains presented below share a single source sample, sequenced in a study of T cell clonotyping in hematopoietic cell transplantation. Generated by immunoSEQ multiplex PCR, the TCRdb table keeps only in-frame clones and is missing some. The profile shows approximately 19,000 clones, 86% of them singletons. Sample time point: recipient sample about 28 days before transplant, after cytoreduction. Sequences were derived from peripheral blood mononuclear cells, sampled before stem cell transplant. These receptors were collected from a man aged 45-65 years with acute myeloid leukemia. Some clones in this sample may be carry-over from other donors' samples.

V usage is TRBV11-3 and J usage is TRBJ2-1; TRBD1 or TRBD2 may be the D gene (6 bases each). The CDR3 is 14 residues long. Deletions cut 5 bases from V and 8 bases from J, with 16 bases between. Germline V CDR1 and CDR2: SGHNT, YENEEA. CDR3 sequence reads: CASSAGGSSHEQFF. The CDR3 nucleotides are TGTGCCAGCAGCGCCGGGGGCAGTAGCCATGAGCAGTTCTTC.

V usage is TRBV6-5 and J usage is TRBJ2-2, with D possibly matching TRBD1 (6 bases). The CDR3 length is 14 residues. Between the trimmed V and J ends, which lost 5 bases and 4 bases, there was a span of 11 bases. Germline V gene lookup returns CDR1 MNHEY and CDR2 SVGAGI. CDR3 region: CASSRDIFTGELFF. The CDR3 DNA sequence: TGTGCCAGCAGTAGGGACATTTTCACCGGGGAGCTGTTTTTT.

In its sample, this clone was seen once. The chain recombines TRBV4-3 with TRBJ2-2; possible D gene TRBD1, 5 bases. The CDR3 loop spans 16 amino acids. V gave up 0 bases and J gave up 0 bases, with 8 bases separating them. Germline CDR1 reads LGHNA; CDR2 reads YSLEER. This chain's CDR3 is CASSQDKGSNTGELFF. CDR3 DNA: TGCGCCAGCAGCCAAGATAAGGGGTCGAACACCGGGGAGCTGTTTTTT.

This rearrangement joins TRBV18 to TRBJ1-1; no firm D call. The CDR3 sequence is 12 residues long. Germline lookup yields CDR1 KGHSH and CDR2 LQKENI. Trimming pared 8 bases from V and 4 bases from J, leaving 11 bases between. The CDR3 region is CASQFEATEAFF. Here the CDR3 DNA reads TGTGCCAGCCAATTTGAAGCCACTGAAGCTTTCTTT.

This clone is a singleton in its sample. The chain joins TRBV5-1 to TRBJ1-1, with D perhaps TRBD1 (6 bases). V was shortened by 3 bases and J by 1 base, with 13 bases between the two germline ends. Germline CDR1 SGHRS, CDR2 YFSETQ. The CDR3 runs 15 residues. The CDR3 region is CASSSTGGPNTEAFF. CDR3 DNA sequence: TGCGCCAGCAGCTCGACTGGGGGGCCGAACACTGAAGCTTTCTTT.

The chain couples TRBV5-8 to TRBJ2-7, with 9 bases lining up with TRBD2. The length of the CDR3 is 15 residues. V gave up 5 bases and J gave up 0 bases; unmatched junction bases: 6. Germline CDR1 is SGHTS and CDR2 is YDEGEE. CDR3 loop: CASRRLADSSYEQYF. CDR3 DNA: TGTGCCAGCAGAAGACTAGCGGACTCCTCCTACGAGCAGTACTTC.

V is TRBV7-2 and J is TRBJ2-7, with D hard to call. V lost 1 base and J lost 6, with 10 bases in between. The germline gives CDR1 SGHTA, CDR2 FQGNSA. This CDR3 has 13 residues. In DNA form, the CDR3 reads TGTGCCAGCAGCTTAGGAGGAATGGGCGAGCAGTACTTC. This translates into CASSLGGMGEQYF.

The sample holds a few counts of this clone. The rearrangement uses TRBV4-2 and TRBJ1-1; D remains unclear. Trimming took off 3 bases at V and 7 bases at J, with 12 bases between the two ends. Germline CDR1 is LGHNA and CDR2 is YNFKEQ. The CDR3 loop spans 13 amino acids. The CDR3 DNA reads as TGTGCCAGCAGCCATCTGGCCCGGAGTGAAGCTTTCTTT. Translating it yields CASSHLARSEAFF.

The rearrangement uses TRBV7-2 and TRBJ1-4; no firm D call. V lost 5 bases to trimming and J lost 7 bases, with 8 bases between them. This CDR3 comprises 12 residues. The germline gives CDR1 SGHTA, CDR2 FQGNSA. Written as DNA, the CDR3 is TGTGCCAGCAGCCCCGAGCCTGAAAAACTGTTTTTT. Translated, it gives CASSPEPEKLFF.

V and J are TRBV14 and TRBJ1-6; D is unclear. Germline V gene data show CDR1 as SGHDN and CDR2 as FVKESK. The CDR3 has 13 amino acids. Trimming took off 4 bases at V and 7 bases at J, with 8 bases between the two ends. This chain's CDR3 is CASSPSENSPLHF. CDR3 sequence (DNA): TGTGCCAGCAGCCCCTCCGAAAATTCACCCCTCCACTTT. The variable domain in full, completed from reference TRBV14 and TRBJ1-6, reads EAGVTQFPSHSVIEKGQTVTLRCDPISGHDNLYWYRRVMGKEIKFLLHFVKESKQDESGMPNNRFLAERTGGTYSTLKVQPAELEDSGVYFCASSPSENSPLHFGNGTRLTVT.

This rearrangement joins TRBV5-1 to TRBJ2-5; D is perhaps TRBD1 or TRBD2 (5 bases each). Germline assignment: CDR1 SGHRS and CDR2 YFSETQ. The length of the CDR3 is 14 residues. V lost 4 bases, J lost 5 bases, and 15 bases lay in between. The CDR3 protein is CASSHGTRTETQYF. In DNA form, the CDR3 reads TGCGCCAGCAGCCACGGGACCCGAACGGAGACCCAGTACTTC.

The CDR3 region has the DNA TGTGCCAGCAGCCCTAGTCCCGCGTTCTATGGCTACACCTTC. Translation gives CASSPSPAFYGYTF. The gene calls are TRBV11-2 and TRBJ1-2, with D unresolved. Trimming removed 5 bases from V and 4 bases from J, with 14 bases in between. This CDR3 is built from 14 residues. Germline CDR1 reads SGHAT; CDR2 reads FQNNGV. The complete variable domain, with remaining parts taken from reference TRBV11-2 and TRBJ1-2, reads EAGVAQSPRYKIIEKRQSVAFWCNPISGHATLYWYQQILGQGPKLLIQFQNNGVVDDSQLPKDRFSAERLKGVDSTLKIQPAKLEDSAVYLCASSPSPAFYGYTFGSGTRLTVV.

The V gene is TRBV4-3, the J gene TRBJ1-1; the D is unclear. This CDR3 is 17 amino acids long. Germline loops: CDR1 LGHNA, CDR2 YSLEER. Trimming pared 0 bases from V and 5 bases from J, leaving 19 bases between. CDR3 region: CASSQEARTVWGTEAFF. The CDR3 coding sequence is TGCGCCAGCAGCCAAGAGGCCCGAACCGTGTGGGGAACTGAAGCTTTCTTT.

CDR3 protein: CASSLTDSGNTIYF. CDR3 nucleotides: TGTGCCAGCAGTTTGACAGACTCTGGAAACACCATATATTTT. The chain is built from TRBV28 and TRBJ1-3; D possibly corresponds to TRBD1 (5 bases). The CDR3 spans 14 residues. Trimming removed 3 bases at V and 0 bases at J, with 6 bases between. Germline CDR1 is MDHEN and CDR2 is SYDVKM.

This chain uses TRBV5-1 with TRBJ2-3; 11 bases match TRBD2. CDR1 is SGHRS, CDR2 YFSETQ, per germline. V shed 0 bases and J 0 bases; nucleotides not matched to a gene: 15. This CDR3 contains 21 residues. The CDR3: CASSLASGLVTSGASTDTQYF. CDR3 coding DNA: TGCGCCAGCAGCTTGGCCTCCGGACTCGTGACTAGCGGGGCTAGCACAGATACGCAGTATTTT.

V gene TRBV19 combines with J gene TRBJ2-2; 10 bases line up with TRBD2. Unmatched junction bases numbered 7, after V lost 5 bases and J lost 7 bases. CDR3 length: 15 amino acids. In germline, CDR1 is LNHDA, CDR2 SQIVND (reference sequence). CDR3 residues: CASSAAGGPGGELFF. Written as DNA, the CDR3 is TGTGCCAGTAGTGCAGCGGGGGGGCCTGGCGGGGAGCTGTTTTTT.

The chain links TRBV6-5 to TRBJ2-5; 7 bases are a match to TRBD2. The CDR3 is 11 amino acids. Trimming took 7 bases from V and 4 from J; bases not matched to a gene: 0. CDR1 MNHEY and CDR2 SVGAGI come from the germline V gene. The CDR3 region is CASTGGETQYF. CDR3 nucleotide sequence: TGTGCCAGCACGGGGGGAGAGACCCAGTACTTC.

This rearrangement joins TRBV5-6 to TRBJ2-2; D ambiguous. V lost 1 base, J lost 3 bases, and 10 bases lay in between. In germline, CDR1 is SGHDT, CDR2 YYEEEE. CDR3 length: 15 residues. For the CDR3, the DNA is TGTGCCAGCAGCTTGTACGGACCTTACACCGGGGAGCTGTTTTTT. Its translation: CASSLYGPYTGELFF.

This clone was detected only once. The V call is TRBV7-2, the J call TRBJ1-5; weak D call: TRBD1 (5 bases). The CDR3 has 14 amino acids. Germline V gene lookup returns CDR1 SGHTA and CDR2 FQGNSA. V lost 5 bases, J lost 5 bases, and 13 bases lay in between. Written as DNA, the CDR3 is TGTGCCAGCAGCCCGCTGGGGGTGTATCAGCCCCAGCATTTT. This encodes CASSPLGVYQPQHF.

This chain connects TRBV29-1 to TRBJ1-2, with D perhaps TRBD1 (6 bases). Germline-derived CDR1 and CDR2 are SQVTM and ANQGSEA. The CDR3 is made up of 14 amino acids. V gave up 7 bases and J gave up 3 bases, with 18 bases separating them. For the CDR3, the DNA is TGCAGCGCCTTCCTACCCCACAGGGACTATGGCTACACCTTC. Translated: CSAFLPHRDYGYTF.

The sample holds a few counts of this clone. J is TRBJ1-6 and V is TRBV5-1, with 10 positions matching TRBD1. CDR3 length: 15 amino acids. Unmatched junction bases numbered 5, after V lost 2 bases and J lost 9 bases. The V gene's germline CDR1 is SGHRS and CDR2 YFSETQ. CDR3: CASSFGTGAGSPLHF. The CDR3 DNA is TGCGCCAGCAGCTTCGGGACAGGGGCTGGTTCACCCCTCCACTTT.

This clone was found once. The rearrangement links TRBV28 to TRBJ1-5, with D possibly being TRBD1 (5 bases). With 4 bases removed from V and 5 bases from J, the gap between germline ends came to 15 bases. Germline CDR1 and CDR2: MDHEN and SYDVKM. CDR3 length: 15 amino acids. The CDR3 DNA reads as TGTGCCAGCAGTTCCCCCAACAGGTATGATCAGCCCCAGCATTTT. Protein sequence: CASSSPNRYDQPQHF.

The chain uses TRBV19 and TRBJ2-5; D is tentatively TRBD1 or TRBD2 (5 bases each). The CDR3 has 13 amino acids. CDR1 is LNHDA and CDR2 is SQIVND in the germline V gene (reference sequence). Trimming shortened V by 10 bases and J by 2 bases, and 14 bases separated the two germline ends. This CDR3 reads CATRRGLQETQYF. CDR3 nucleotide sequence: TGTGCCACCCGACGGGGCCTGCAAGAGACCCAGTACTTC.

The chain has TRBV30 and TRBJ2-7; D is perhaps TRBD1 (5 bases). Trimming removed 2 bases at V and 4 bases at J, with 9 bases between. This CDR3 spans 12 amino acids. Germline CDR1 and CDR2: GTSNPN and SVGIG (reference sequence). CDR3 loop: CAWSSGLYEQYF. The CDR3, as DNA: TGTGCCTGGAGTTCAGGGCTGTACGAGCAGTACTTC.